These T cell receptor beta chains were read from a single sample in a study of cytomegalovirus exposure and HLA in healthy donors. Produced via immunoSEQ multiplex PCR; TCRdb's table is partial and in-frame only. The table has roughly 140,000 clones, under 90% seen once. The sequenced sample consisted of PBMCs. Receptor source: a man aged 40-49 years in good health and CMV-seronegative. Each CDR3 is given with its conserved first and last residue.

J: TRBJ2-5
V: TRBV7-8
CDR3: CASSSKLAGGAETQYF

J: TRBJ1-1
V: TRBV2
CDR3: CASSEFQTSGTEAFF

J: TRBJ1-2
V: TRBV19
CDR3: CASSRGQQGNYGYTF

J: TRBJ2-3
V: TRBV4-1
CDR3: CASSQDQTSPDTQYF

J: TRBJ1-3
V: TRBV2
CDR3: CASSGAGISGNTIYF

J: TRBJ1-2
V: TRBV27
CDR3: CARRGKIGGDYGYTF

J: TRBJ1-6
V: TRBV6-4
CDR3: CASSDRESSPLHF

J: TRBJ1-1
V: TRBV7-9
CDR3: CASSLGSQRAKAFF

J: TRBJ2-3
V: TRBV15
CDR3: CATSRDLGAVGTDTQYF

J: TRBJ1-2
V: TRBV9
CDR3: CASSVEGFNRNYGYTF

J: TRBJ1-1
V: TRBV28
CDR3: CASRAPLYTEAFF

J: TRBJ2-5
V: TRBV6-1
CDR3: CASSEEERGGLKTQYF

J: TRBJ1-1
V: TRBV7-2
CDR3: CASSLVGTGGRPTEAFF

J: TRBJ2-2
V: TRBV4-2
CDR3: CASSLSSAINTGELFF

J: TRBJ2-3
V: TRBV29-1
CDR3: CSVEGTGLGTDTQYF

J: TRBJ1-4
V: TRBV7-6
CDR3: CASSPPDKTNEKLFF

J: TRBJ2-3
V: TRBV2
CDR3: CASRRDRGPSDTQYF

J: TRBJ1-2
V: TRBV28
CDR3: CANRTGVYGYTF

J: TRBJ1-6
V: TRBV5-6
CDR3: CASSWTGGAEDSPLHF

J: TRBJ1-1
V: TRBV19
CDR3: CASEGAQGANTEAFF

J: TRBJ1-2
V: TRBV28
CDR3: CASSSATGIITF

J: TRBJ2-1
V: TRBV10-2
CDR3: CASSLLAGGDNEQFF

J: TRBJ2-5
V: TRBV7-8
CDR3: CASSQGTGVETQYF

J: TRBJ2-5
V: TRBV5-6
CDR3: CASSWDSGGGETQYF

J: TRBJ2-1
V: TRBV14
CDR3: CASRVPGIAGVNEQFF

J: TRBJ1-1
V: TRBV7-9
CDR3: CASSLDPGGKTEAFF

J: TRBJ1-2
V: TRBV21-1
CDR3: CASSKYKGLDGYTF

J: TRBJ2-7
V: TRBV27
CDR3: CASSSPSSGRYEQYF

J: TRBJ2-7
V: TRBV5-6
CDR3: CASRTGTGEQYF

J: TRBJ2-7
V: TRBV25-1
CDR3: CASSVPGQGISGTPEQYF

J: TRBJ2-7
V: TRBV14
CDR3: CASSNGYEQYF

J: TRBJ1-3
V: TRBV12-5
CDR3: CASGPNQGNTIYF

J: TRBJ1-4
V: TRBV10-3
CDR3: CAISAGEGEKLFF

J: TRBJ1-2
V: TRBV4-3
CDR3: CASSQTRRSANYGYTF

J: TRBJ1-2
V: TRBV7-9
CDR3: CASSPAGINYGYTF

J: TRBJ2-7
V: TRBV21-1
CDR3: CASSKAFNGSYEQYF

J: TRBJ1-3
V: TRBV7-6
CDR3: CASSLGATSTSGNTIYF

J: TRBJ2-5
V: TRBV29-1
CDR3: CSVDGGPKETQYF

J: TRBJ2-1
V: TRBV7-3
CDR3: CASSLRPAGGYNEQFF

J: TRBJ1-1
V: TRBV27
CDR3: CASSFEVNTEAFF

J: TRBJ2-2
V: TRBV7-2
CDR3: CASRPAGGPTGELFF

J: TRBJ2-3
V: TRBV9
CDR3: CASSGRGGLAGTDTQYF

J: TRBJ1-1
V: TRBV7-2
CDR3: CASSLDWRGWNTEAFF

J: TRBJ1-6
V: TRBV27
CDR3: CATWRGNYNSPLHF

J: TRBJ2-1
V: TRBV7-3
CDR3: CASKAGGTSNEQFF